This TCR beta chain appears in the sequencing data of a study of response to subunit inactivated influenza vaccine (dated by TCRdb to 2017 to 2018). In terms of the full investigation: Deep quantitative profiling of the T cell receptor repertoire was used in the study to follow responses to a trivalent subunit inactivated influenza vaccine. What the authors observed across the whole study: The authors suggested that each seasonal influenza vaccination may recruit only a limited number of new T cells.

The method was RT-PCR. The data were produced on an Illumina HiSeq 2500. The raw public data were reprocessed by TCRdb itself: fastp quality trimming at Q25, MiXCR clonotype calling, in-frame beta chains only. When rows share a CDR3 protein, they turn into one entry using the most common DNA and genes. This sample is represented by about 780,000 distinct CDR3 sequences; about 18% of them were singletons. The ten largest clonotypes hold approximately 10% of the sample. This clonotype has a count of ten or more. Its antigen has not been determined. No quality values exist for individual bases; no much larger clone is one base distant. The receptor was derived from a man in his fifties or sixties who received an inactivated influenza vaccine. Donor details come from another sample of the same person, matched by shared clones. Sequenced material: PBMCs from blood, taken around 5 days after vaccination.

The sequenced DNA: TGCGCCAGCAGCTTGTATCAGCGGGGGGACCTCCAAGAGACCCAGTACTTC. The encoded protein is CASSLYQRGDLQETQYF. This chain joins TRBV5-1 to TRBJ2-5, with 9 bases aligning to TRBD2. From the cysteine up to the phenylalanine, the CDR3 has a length of 17 residues. Only the CDR3 DNA is retained, 51 bases long and in frame from the first base. Here V drops 1 base and J drops 1 base, and the junction holds 8 bases not matched to any gene. The germline V gene yields SGHRS for CDR1 and YFSETQ for CDR2.